This TCR beta chain was observed in a study of blood T cell repertoires in COVID-19. Overall study: T cells, B-cell-depleted T cells, or PBMCs supplied cDNA or gDNA.

This CDR3 contains 15 residues. Germline loops: CDR1 MDHEN, CDR2 SYDVKM. With V trimmed by 3 bases and J by 3 bases, 4 bases remained unmatched. Authors' processing steps: Counts of nucleated cells, estimated from reference gene primer amplification, were obtained. Only in-frame clones appear in the TCRdb table, and some are missing; sequencing was by immunoSEQ multiplex PCR. V, J and clone size are those of that table, while D and trimming were read from the DNA. The data hold about 160,000 clones, with 80% to 90% observed a single time. The sequence came from an elderly man with acute or convalescent COVID-19. The sample was peripheral blood. The rearrangement joins TRBV28 to TRBJ2-5; 10 positions agree with TRBD2. The CDR3 is CASSFRGLAEETQYF. The DNA of the CDR3 is TGTGCCAGCAGTTTCAGAGGACTAGCGGAAGAGACCCAGTACTTC.